This entry lists 9 T cell receptor beta chains sequenced from one sample in a study of blood T cells in healthy people across ages. Sample-barcoded 5' priming and a J-beta primer mix drove a second PCR of roughly 7 to 11 cycles. TCRdb analysed the 5' RACE reads with MiXCR anew, one entry per CDR3 protein. This sample has 1.2 million to 1.5 million distinct CDR3 sequences, with around 42% found just once. Sequencing was done on a sample of blood. These TCRs come from a woman aged 18-35 years in good health.

The V call is TRBV6-5, the J call TRBJ2-7; 7 bases align to TRBD2. CDR1 and CDR2 from the germline V gene are MNHEY and SVGAGI. CDR3 length: 16 amino acids. V shed 0 bases and J 0 bases; nucleotides not matched to a gene: 5. CDR3 protein: CASSYSTAGLSYEQYF. The CDR3 DNA reads as TGTGCCAGCAGTTACTCGACAGCGGGACTCTCCTACGAGCAGTACTTC.

This clonotype was seen more than once but under ten times. The chain employs TRBV20-1 and TRBJ1-2; D possibly corresponds to TRBD1 (6 bases). Germline CDR1 reads DFQATT; CDR2 reads SNEGSKA (reference sequence). Between the trimmed V and J ends, which lost 3 bases and 5 bases, there was a span of 16 bases. The CDR3 is 14 residues long. The CDR3 sequence: CSASLEGDLYGYTF. CDR3 coding DNA: TGCAGTGCTAGCCTGGAGGGGGATTTGTATGGCTACACCTTC.

The rearrangement links TRBV7-6 to TRBJ2-1, with 7 bases fitting TRBD1. The CDR3 contains 17 residues. Trimming took 7 bases from V and 0 from J; bases not matched to a gene: 12. Germline CDR1 SGHVS, CDR2 FNYEAQ. For the CDR3, the DNA is TGTGCCAGCAACTTTCCCGGACAGGCAGACTCCTACAATGAGCAGTTCTTC. Its protein is CASNFPGQADSYNEQFF. The full variable domain, in which reference TRBV7-6 and TRBJ2-1 provide the parts outside the CDR3, is GAGVSQSPRYKVTKRGQDVALRCDPISGHVSLYWYRQALGQGPEFLTYFNYEAQQDKSGLPNDRFSAERPEGSISTLTIQRTEQRDSAMYRCASNFPGQADSYNEQFFGPGTRLTVL.

J is TRBJ2-3 and V is TRBV10-3, with D perhaps TRBD1 (6 bases). Deletions cut 5 bases from V and 0 bases from J, with 9 bases between. CDR3 length: 14 residues. CDR1 ENHRY and CDR2 SYGVKD come from the germline V gene. The CDR3 here is CAISRTASTDTQYF. In DNA, the CDR3 is TGTGCCATCAGTAGGACAGCTAGCACAGATACGCAGTATTTT.

This clonotype appeared a few times. The rearrangement joins TRBV6-4 to TRBJ1-2, with D perhaps matching TRBD1 (5 bases). With 0 bases removed from V and 6 bases from J, the gap between germline ends came to 11 bases. The CDR3 spans 14 residues. Per the germline V gene, CDR1 is MRHNA and CDR2 is SNTAGT. The CDR3 nucleotides read TGTGCCAGCAGTGACTCGAACGAGGGGAATGGCTACACCTTC. Residues: CASSDSNEGNGYTF.

CDR3 amino acids: CASSVGGGGNQPQHF. The CDR3 DNA reads as TGTGCCAGCAGCGTAGGGGGAGGGGGAAATCAGCCCCAGCATTTT. The rearrangement joins TRBV9 to TRBJ1-5, with a weak D call TRBD1 (6 bases). V gave up 0 bases and J gave up 4 bases, with 11 bases separating them. Germline CDR1 is SGDLS and CDR2 is YYNGEE. The CDR3 spans 15 residues.

This chain joins TRBV7-9 and TRBJ2-3, with 8 positions matching TRBD1. The germline V gene has CDR1 SEHNR and CDR2 FQNEAQ (reference sequence). Trimming at V came to 5 bases and at J to 3 bases, leaving 4 bases not matched to a gene. The CDR3 is 14 amino acids. CDR3 sequence: CASSEDRVTDTQYF. The CDR3 DNA sequence: TGTGCCAGCAGCGAGGACAGGGTTACAGATACGCAGTATTTT.

The chain joins TRBV28 to TRBJ2-5; 9 bases match TRBD1. The J segment lost 10 bases and the V segment lost 8 bases, leaving 14 bases of the junction unmatched. The germline gives CDR1 MDHEN, CDR2 SYDVKM. The length of the CDR3 is 14 residues. The CDR3 DNA follows: TGTGCCAGCCTACCGGGACAGGGATTTCCGCTCCAGTACTTC. Amino acids: CASLPGQGFPLQYF.

The chain uses TRBV27 and TRBJ1-2, with TRBD1 matching 10 bases. The CDR3 spans 17 residues. In germline, CDR1 is MNHEY, CDR2 SMNVEV (reference sequence). V gave up 2 bases and J gave up 5 bases; unmatched junction bases: 11. Written as DNA, the CDR3 is TGTGCCAGCAGTTTAGGGGGGACAGGGGCCCGCCCATATGGCTACACCTTC. It codes for CASSLGGTGARPYGYTF.